Listed below are T cell receptor beta chains from one sample, sequenced in a study of blood T cell repertoires in COVID-19. Sequenced by immunoSEQ multiplex PCR; TCRdb stores in-frame clones only, minus some. The data show 70,000 or so clones, with approximately 78% seen just once and around 15% held by the top ten. Sequenced: peripheral blood. Source of these receptors: a human donor in a cohort sampled during active COVID-19. Both conserved end residues are part of each CDR3. Each record gives: CDR3 length, clone size, V gene, D gene, J gene, CDR3 DNA, CDR3 protein. The D gene is left open where the match is weak. Size is omitted from some rows. Given values are once, few, many or a class for expanded clones.

len: 15; abundance: NA; v_gene: TRBV3-1/TRBV3-2; d_gene: TRBD2; j_gene: TRBJ2-7; CDR3nt: TGTGCCAGCAGCCAAATCGCCGGGACTAGTCCGAAAAAGTACTTC; CDR3aa: CASSQIAGTSPKKYF
len: 15; abundance: NA; v_gene: TRBV18; d_gene: NA; j_gene: TRBJ1-3; CDR3nt: TGTGCCAGCTCATCCGGACAGAACTGGGGGAACACCATATATTTT; CDR3aa: CASSSGQNWGNTIYF
len: 15; abundance: few; v_gene: TRBV13; d_gene: NA; j_gene: TRBJ1-2; CDR3nt: TGTGCCAGCAGCTTAGGCTACCGAGATGAGGATGGCTACACCTTC; CDR3aa: CASSLGYRDEDGYTF
len: 15; abundance: NA; v_gene: TRBV5-1; d_gene: NA; j_gene: TRBJ2-7; CDR3nt: TGCGCCAGCAGCCCTAGGACAAGCCAGGGAAACGAGCAGTACTTC; CDR3aa: CASSPRTSQGNEQYF
len: 14; abundance: NA; v_gene: TRBV27; d_gene: TRBD1; j_gene: TRBJ1-2; CDR3nt: TGTGCCAGCGGGGCCGGCGGGACAGTTTGGTGGTACACCTTC; CDR3aa: CASGAGGTVWWYTF
len: 14; abundance: NA; v_gene: TRBV18; d_gene: TRBD1; j_gene: TRBJ1-1; CDR3nt: TGTGCCAGCACCCAGGACAGGGGCTACACTGAAGCTTTCTTT; CDR3aa: CASTQDRGYTEAFF
len: 14; abundance: few; v_gene: TRBV10-2; d_gene: NA; j_gene: TRBJ1-2; CDR3nt: TGCGCCAGCAGTGAGTCAGCAGGAGGTCGCGGCTACACCTTC; CDR3aa: CASSESAGGRGYTF
len: 15; abundance: few; v_gene: TRBV2; d_gene: TRBD1; j_gene: TRBJ1-6; CDR3nt: TGTGCCAGCAGTCCGGGACAGGGTTATAATTCACCCCTCCACTTT; CDR3aa: CASSPGQGYNSPLHF
len: 15; abundance: NA; v_gene: TRBV18; d_gene: TRBD1; j_gene: TRBJ1-6; CDR3nt: TGTGCCAGCTCCTTCGACAGGGGGAATAATTCACCCCTCCACTTT; CDR3aa: CASSFDRGNNSPLHF
len: 12; abundance: once; v_gene: TRBV19; d_gene: NA; j_gene: TRBJ1-1; CDR3nt: TGTGCCAGTAGTATGCAGGGTGCTGAAGCTTTCTTT; CDR3aa: CASSMQGAEAFF
len: 16; abundance: NA; v_gene: TRBV5-1; d_gene: TRBD1; j_gene: TRBJ2-2; CDR3nt: TGCGCCAGCACCTGGACAGGGGGATTAGAATCCGGGGAGCTGTTTTTT; CDR3aa: CASTWTGGLESGELFF
len: 14; abundance: few; v_gene: TRBV15; d_gene: NA; j_gene: TRBJ1-2; CDR3nt: TGTGCCACCAGCCCGCACAGATCTAACTATGGCTACACCTTC; CDR3aa: CATSPHRSNYGYTF
len: 15; abundance: few; v_gene: TRBV6-1; d_gene: NA; j_gene: TRBJ2-7; CDR3nt: TGTGCCAGCAGTGAAGCAGGGGCCAAGGTCTACGAGCAGTACTTC; CDR3aa: CASSEAGAKVYEQYF
len: 15; abundance: few; v_gene: TRBV7-2; d_gene: TRBD2; j_gene: TRBJ2-1; CDR3nt: TGTGCCAGCAGTCCAAGCGGGAGCTCCTACAATGAGCAGTTCTTC; CDR3aa: CASSPSGSSYNEQFF
len: 14; abundance: NA; v_gene: TRBV27; d_gene: NA; j_gene: TRBJ2-1; CDR3nt: TGTGCCAGCAGTTTTCGCGGGTCGAACAATGAGCAGTTCTTC; CDR3aa: CASSFRGSNNEQFF
len: 14; abundance: once; v_gene: TRBV7-2; d_gene: TRBD1; j_gene: TRBJ1-5; CDR3nt: TGTGCCAGCAGTTCGGGGACAGTAATCCAGCCCCAGCATTTT; CDR3aa: CASSSGTVIQPQHF